Following are 18 T cell receptor beta chains from one sample sequenced in a study of radiotherapy plus CTLA-4 blockade in lung cancer. This table comes from immunoSEQ multiplex PCR, and its TCRdb copy is limited to in-frame clones, with some not included. Here the sample spans about 97,000 clones, under 85% being singletons. The source was peripheral blood, collected from a patient treated with radiotherapy plus ipilimumab. These receptors came from a human donor with non-small cell lung cancer who had a partial response to radiotherapy plus ipilimumab. Some clones in this sample may be carry-over from other donors' samples.

This clone was picked up a small number of times. The V call is TRBV9, the J call TRBJ2-7, with a tentative D call TRBD1 (5 bases). The germline V gene encodes CDR1 SGDLS and CDR2 YYNGEE. With 0 bases removed from V and 5 bases from J, the gap between germline ends came to 12 bases. The CDR3 is 14 residues long. The CDR3 DNA follows: TGTGCCAGCAGCGTAGGATCAGGGAACAACGAGCAGTACTTC. Amino acids: CASSVGSGNNEQYF.

V and J are TRBV19 and TRBJ2-3; 8 bases are a match to TRBD2. Germline-derived CDR1 and CDR2 are LNHDA and SQIVND (reference sequence). V lost 11 bases, J lost 4 bases, and 11 bases stayed unmatched. CDR3 length: 14 amino acids. CDR3 amino acids: CAFLAGSVPDTQYF. In DNA, the CDR3 is TGTGCCTTCTTAGCGGGATCTGTCCCAGATACGCAGTATTTT.

This clone is a singleton in its sample. This chain connects TRBV4-1 to TRBJ2-5, with a weak D call TRBD1 (6 bases). Germline CDR1 and CDR2: MGHRA and YSYEKL. CDR3 length equals 16 residues. V gave up 2 bases and J gave up 2 bases, with 15 bases separating them. DNA of the CDR3: TGCGCCAGCAGCCAACTCACCGGGACATTTCAAGAGACCCAGTACTTC. This gives the protein CASSQLTGTFQETQYF.

This clone turned up a few times. This chain joins TRBV2 and TRBJ2-1, with D perhaps TRBD1 (6 bases). Deletions cut 9 bases from V and 7 bases from J, with 19 bases between. The CDR3 totals 14 residues. The germline V gene has CDR1 SNHLY and CDR2 FYNNEI. In nucleotides, the CDR3 is TGTGCCAGTAGGACAGACCTACCCTCTAATGAGCAGTTCTTC. Residues: CASRTDLPSNEQFF.

The chain carries TRBV2 and TRBJ2-1; TRBD1 matches 7 bases. Per germline, CDR1 SNHLY and CDR2 FYNNEI. The CDR3 spans 12 residues. The junction had 2 bases not matched to a gene; V was cut back by 6 bases and J by 6 bases. CDR3 nucleotide sequence: TGTGCCAGCAGCTGGACAGGCAATGAGCAGTTCTTC. It encodes CASSWTGNEQFF.

The V and J genes are TRBV27 and TRBJ2-1, with 15 bases lining up with TRBD2. Germline lookup yields CDR1 MNHEY and CDR2 SMNVEV (reference sequence). The CDR3 totals 15 residues. The J segment lost 7 bases and the V segment lost 4 bases, leaving 2 bases of the junction unmatched. CDR3 residues: CASSWGLAGGNEQFF. As DNA, the CDR3 is TGTGCCAGCAGTTGGGGACTAGCGGGGGGTAATGAGCAGTTCTTC.

This clone was counted once. The chain carries TRBV9 and TRBJ2-7; 10 bases align to TRBD1. CDR3 length equals 14 residues. With 0 bases clipped from V and 4 bases from J, the junction kept 1 base outside the gene matches. Germline V gene data show CDR1 as SGDLS and CDR2 as YYNGEE. CDR3 nucleotides: TGTGCCAGCAGCGTAGCGGGACAGGGGTACGAGCAGTACTTC. Translating gives CASSVAGQGYEQYF.

The chain links TRBV5-1 to TRBJ2-1; possible D gene TRBD2, 6 bases. Germline lookup yields CDR1 SGHRS and CDR2 YFSETQ. This CDR3 comprises 15 residues. V gave up 2 bases and J gave up 4 bases, with 13 bases separating them. The chain's CDR3 is CASSFSAGTYNEQFF. The CDR3 DNA follows: TGCGCCAGCAGCTTTTCCGCCGGGACTTACAATGAGCAGTTCTTC.

The chain uses TRBV18 and TRBJ2-1; TRBD2 matches at 10 bases. J gave up 6 bases and V 3 bases, and 5 bases lay outside the gene matches. Germline CDR1 reads KGHSH; CDR2 reads LQKENI. This CDR3 contains 15 residues. CDR3 in amino acids: CASSPWVAGGNEQFF. The CDR3, as DNA: TGTGCCAGCTCACCTTGGGTAGCGGGGGGCAATGAGCAGTTCTTC.

The chain recombines TRBV5-1 with TRBJ2-3; 9 bases fit TRBD2. From germline, CDR1 is SGHRS and CDR2 YFSETQ. The CDR3 spans 15 residues. V lost 5 bases to trimming and J lost 6 bases; unmatched junction nucleotides: 10. CDR3 sequence: CASRRAGGQEDTQYF. Written as DNA, the CDR3 is TGCGCCAGCAGGCGAGCGGGGGGCCAGGAGGATACGCAGTATTTT.

The chain joins TRBV19 to TRBJ2-7; 12 bases match TRBD1. With V trimmed by 5 bases and J by 5 bases, 13 bases remained unmatched. CDR1 and CDR2 (germline): LNHDA, SQIVND (reference sequence). This CDR3 contains 17 residues. The CDR3 region has the DNA TGTGCCAGTAGTGCCCCTGGGGGGGGACAGGGGGCCCACGAGCAGTACTTC. The encoded protein is CASSAPGGGQGAHEQYF.

This clone was seen only once. This chain joins TRBV7-2 and TRBJ1-3; D is perhaps TRBD1 (6 bases). The CDR3 sequence is 16 residues long. Germline lookup yields CDR1 SGHTA and CDR2 FQGNSA. The V gene lost 5 bases and the J gene lost 3 bases, with 17 bases spanning the gap. CDR3 nucleotides: TGTGCCAGCAGCCCACGCGTGGGGGCACTTGGAAACACCATATATTTT. This codes for CASSPRVGALGNTIYF. Looking up the rest from reference TRBV7-2 and TRBJ1-3 gives the full variable domain: GAGVSQSPSNKVTEKGKDVELRCDPISGHTALYWYRQSLGQGLEFLIYFQGNSAPDKSGLPSDRFSAERTGGSVSTLTIQRTQQEDSAVYLCASSPRVGALGNTIYFGEGSWLTVV.

The chain is built from TRBV30 and TRBJ2-5; the match to TRBD1 covers 7 bases. With 4 bases clipped from V and 2 bases from J, the junction kept 7 bases outside the gene matches. CDR3 length: 14 amino acids. CDR1 and CDR2 from the germline V gene are GTSNPN and SVGIG (reference sequence). The CDR3 nucleotides are TGTGCCTGGAATCATCTGGGACAGCAAGAGACCCAGTACTTC. It encodes CAWNHLGQQETQYF.

The chain employs TRBV7-3 and TRBJ1-5; TRBD1 agrees at 8 bases. The V gene's germline CDR1 is SGHTA and CDR2 FQGTGA. Unmatched junction bases numbered 5, after V lost 6 bases and J lost 7 bases. The CDR3 contains 13 residues. The CDR3 DNA sequence: TGTGCCAGCAGTCAGGACAGGGCGCAGCCCCAGCATTTT. Protein product: CASSQDRAQPQHF.

The V gene is TRBV29-1, the J gene TRBJ2-7, with D perhaps matching TRBD1 (5 bases). This CDR3 has 16 amino acids. Germline V gene data show CDR1 as SQVTM and CDR2 as ANQGSEA. V was clipped by 0 bases and J by 1 base, with 16 bases between them. CDR3 residues: CSVEDPQDTGSYEQYF. The CDR3 DNA is TGCAGCGTTGAAGATCCTCAGGACACTGGGTCCTACGAGCAGTACTTC.

This clone was counted between two and nine times. This chain links TRBV10-3 with TRBJ1-2; D is possibly TRBD1 (6 bases). The ends were cut back, 2 bases at V and 7 bases at J, with 17 bases in the middle. The CDR3 spans 15 residues. CDR1 and CDR2 from the germline V gene are ENHRY and SYGVKD. CDR3 nucleotide sequence: TGTGCCATCAGTGAGACAGTCCACCTCAGGGGTGGCTACACCTTC. Translation gives CAISETVHLRGGYTF.

This clone was picked up a small number of times. The chain recombines TRBV4-1 with TRBJ2-5; TRBD2 aligns across 9 bases. The J call is doubtful: the DNA matches TRBJ2-7 better. The V gene's germline CDR1 is MGHRA and CDR2 YSYEKL. The CDR3 runs 17 residues. CDR3 bases: TGCGCCAGCAGCCAAGCCCCGGGCGGGAGGGCCGTCTACGAGCAGTACTTC. Amino acids: CASSQAPGGRAVYEQYF.

This clone showed up just a few times. V usage is TRBV2 and J usage is TRBJ2-2; weak D call: TRBD1 (6 bases). Per germline, CDR1 SNHLY and CDR2 FYNNEI. This CDR3 region has 14 residues. The V end was cut by 6 bases, the J end by 6 bases, with 14 bases between. This CDR3 is CASSQGWDAGELFF. The DNA of the CDR3 is TGTGCCAGCAGCCAGGGGTGGGATGCCGGGGAGCTGTTTTTT. The variable domain in full, with the rest retrieved from reference TRBV2 and TRBJ2-2, is EPEVTQTPSHQVTQMGQEVILRCVPISNHLYFYWYRQILGQKVEFLVSFYNNEISEKSEIFDDQFSVERPDGSNFTLKIRSTKLEDSAMYFCASSQGWDAGELFFGEGSRLTVL.